Listed below are T cell receptor beta chains from one sample, sequenced in a study of blood T cell repertoires in COVID-19. Profiling relied on immunoSEQ multiplex PCR, and the TCRdb table lists in-frame clones only, not all of them. The table records approximately 300,000 clones, 90% of them present only once. Material for sequencing was PBMCs or T cells enriched from blood (not recorded which). These receptors all come from a man in his fifties or sixties who had recovered from COVID-19. Each CDR3 is given with its conserved first and last residue. A D gene is named only where the DNA matches it firmly. The listing skips clone size in some rows; elsewhere it reads once, few, many or a size class.

J gene: TRBJ1-4; clone size: .; V gene: TRBV7-8; D gene: .; CDR3 DNA: TGTGCCAGCAGCTTAGCGTCGCTCGGTGAAAAACTGTTTTTT; CDR3 protein: CASSLASLGEKLFF
J gene: TRBJ2-1; clone size: .; V gene: TRBV7-8; D gene: .; CDR3 DNA: TGTGCCAGCAGCACTAGGGGGTTCGATCATGAGCAGTTCTTC; CDR3 protein: CASSTRGFDHEQFF
J gene: TRBJ2-5; clone size: .; V gene: TRBV11-2; D gene: TRBD1; CDR3 DNA: TGTGCCAGCAGCTTAGCCCGCGGACAGGGAGAGACCCAGTACTTC; CDR3 protein: CASSLARGQGETQYF
J gene: TRBJ2-4; clone size: .; V gene: TRBV4-1; D gene: .; CDR3 DNA: TGCGCCAGCAGCCCTGGTCGTTCAGAAGTCAAAAACATTCAGTACTTC; CDR3 protein: CASSPGRSEVKNIQYF
J gene: TRBJ2-1; clone size: .; V gene: TRBV7-3; D gene: TRBD1; CDR3 DNA: TGTGCCAGCAGCTTAACGGGACAGGGGGGAGATGAGCAGTTCTTC; CDR3 protein: CASSLTGQGGDEQFF
J gene: TRBJ1-2; clone size: .; V gene: TRBV25-1; D gene: TRBD1; CDR3 DNA: TGTGCCAGCAGTGGACAGGGGACTTTGGCTGGCTACACCTTC; CDR3 protein: CASSGQGTLAGYTF
J gene: TRBJ2-4; clone size: once; V gene: TRBV12-3/TRBV12-4; D gene: TRBD1; CDR3 DNA: TGTGCCAGCAGTAACCGGGACAGACCCATTCAGTACTTC; CDR3 protein: CASSNRDRPIQYF
J gene: TRBJ1-6; clone size: .; V gene: TRBV5-1; D gene: TRBD1; CDR3 DNA: TGCGCCAGCAGATTAGGACAGGGATTTTTGTCACCCCTCCACTTT; CDR3 protein: CASRLGQGFLSPLHF
J gene: TRBJ2-1; clone size: .; V gene: TRBV18; D gene: TRBD2; CDR3 DNA: TGTGCCAGCTCACTATCGACTAGCGGGAGCTACAATGAGCAGTTCTTC; CDR3 protein: CASSLSTSGSYNEQFF
J gene: TRBJ1-6; clone size: .; V gene: TRBV14; D gene: .; CDR3 DNA: TGTGCCAGCAGCCAAAAACAGGGAAATTCACCCCTCCACTTT; CDR3 protein: CASSQKQGNSPLHF
J gene: TRBJ2-2; clone size: .; V gene: TRBV6-1; D gene: .; CDR3 DNA: TGTGCCAGCAGTGAATACGGGAGAGGGACCGGGGAGCTGTTTTTT; CDR3 protein: CASSEYGRGTGELFF
J gene: TRBJ2-5; clone size: .; V gene: TRBV5-1; D gene: .; CDR3 DNA: TGCGCCAGCAGCTTAGCAGGCAAGGAATGGGAGACCCAGTACTTC; CDR3 protein: CASSLAGKEWETQYF
J gene: TRBJ2-1; clone size: .; V gene: TRBV7-2; D gene: TRBD2; CDR3 DNA: TGTGCCAGCAGCTTAGCTAGCGGGGGGAAATCCGCCAATGAGCAGTTCTTC; CDR3 protein: CASSLASGGKSANEQFF
J gene: TRBJ2-7; clone size: few; V gene: TRBV3-1/TRBV3-2; D gene: .; CDR3 DNA: TGTGCCAGCAGCCAAGATGGGGGGACCGGGTCCTACGAGCAGTACTTC; CDR3 protein: CASSQDGGTGSYEQYF
J gene: TRBJ2-3; clone size: .; V gene: TRBV7-6; D gene: TRBD1; CDR3 DNA: TGTGCCAGCAGCTTAGTCATACGGGAACAGGGGAAACCTAGCACAGATACGCAGTATTTT; CDR3 protein: CASSLVIREQGKPSTDTQYF
J gene: TRBJ2-7; clone size: .; V gene: TRBV9; D gene: .; CDR3 DNA: TGTGCCAGCAGCGCGGAACAGGGATACGGGACAAACGAGCAGTACTTC; CDR3 protein: CASSAEQGYGTNEQYF
J gene: TRBJ1-2; clone size: .; V gene: TRBV7-8; D gene: TRBD1; CDR3 DNA: TGTGCCAGCAGCCTACAGGGGGCTGGGGCTAACTATGGCTACACCTTC; CDR3 protein: CASSLQGAGANYGYTF
J gene: TRBJ1-2; clone size: .; V gene: TRBV9; D gene: .; CDR3 DNA: TGTGCCAGCAGCGTAGGGGACATAGACTATGGCTACACCTTC; CDR3 protein: CASSVGDIDYGYTF
J gene: TRBJ2-3; clone size: .; V gene: TRBV7-9; D gene: .; CDR3 DNA: TGTGCCAGCAGCTTTATAGCGACCACAGATACGCAGTATTTT; CDR3 protein: CASSFIATTDTQYF
J gene: TRBJ2-7; clone size: .; V gene: TRBV9; D gene: .; CDR3 DNA: TGTGCCAGCAGCGCCTTCTCACTAGGGTACGAGCAGTACTTC; CDR3 protein: CASSAFSLGYEQYF
J gene: TRBJ2-1; clone size: .; V gene: TRBV27; D gene: .; CDR3 DNA: TGTGCCAGCAGTTTATATAGCTACAATGAGCAGTTCTTC; CDR3 protein: CASSLYSYNEQFF
J gene: TRBJ2-5; clone size: .; V gene: TRBV7-6; D gene: .; CDR3 DNA: TGTGCCAGCAGCTTAGATTGGACAGAGAAAAATACCCAGTACTTC; CDR3 protein: CASSLDWTEKNTQYF
J gene: TRBJ1-1; clone size: .; V gene: TRBV19; D gene: .; CDR3 DNA: TGTGCCAGTATAGGGGGAGGGGTATTGGGCACTGAAGCTTTCTTT; CDR3 protein: CASIGGGVLGTEAFF
J gene: TRBJ1-1; clone size: .; V gene: TRBV7-9; D gene: .; CDR3 DNA: TGTGCCAGCAGCTTAACGGCAGGCAGAGCTGAAGCTTTCTTT; CDR3 protein: CASSLTAGRAEAFF
J gene: TRBJ1-2; clone size: .; V gene: TRBV5-8; D gene: TRBD1; CDR3 DNA: TGTGCCAGCAGGGACAGGGCTGGCTACACCTTC; CDR3 protein: CASRDRAGYTF
J gene: TRBJ1-6; clone size: .; V gene: TRBV18; D gene: .; CDR3 DNA: TGTGCCAGCTCACGACAAGTAAATAATTCACCCCTCCACTTT; CDR3 protein: CASSRQVNNSPLHF